The 3 T cell receptor beta chains presented below share a single source sample, sequenced in a study of PD-1 blockade in classical Hodgkin lymphoma. Relapse after autologous stem cell transplantation occurred in every patient, and brentuximab vedotin exposure varied. Clones were sequenced by immunoSEQ multiplex PCR, and TCRdb holds only the in-frame ones, with some missing. The sample records some 6,900 clones, about 72% being singletons. Material: peripheral blood mononuclear cells (PBMCs), obtained at baseline. The origin of the receptors is a human donor with classical Hodgkin lymphoma.

This clone was counted between two and nine times. The genes are TRBV7-3 and TRBJ2-1; D is perhaps TRBD2 (6 bases). Trimming left V 5 bases short and J 0 bases short, with 11 bases between. The germline V gene encodes CDR1 SGHTA and CDR2 FQGTGA. The CDR3 runs to 15 residues. The CDR3 DNA sequence: TGTGCCAGCAGCCCACGGAGGGGCTCCTACAATGAGCAGTTCTTC. Encoded protein: CASSPRRGSYNEQFF.

This chain uses TRBV18 with TRBJ2-3; D is undetermined. In germline, CDR1 is KGHSH, CDR2 LQKENI. The CDR3 has 16 amino acids. Trimming removed 2 bases from V and 0 bases from J, with 12 bases in between. The CDR3 DNA reads TGTGCCAGCTCACCAGTGATAGCCTCTAGCACAGATACGCAGTATTTT. Translation: CASSPVIASSTDTQYF.

This clone was seen more than once but under ten times. This chain links TRBV18 with TRBJ2-7; D unclear. V was trimmed by 2 bases and J by 3 bases, leaving 11 bases between them. Germline CDR1 reads KGHSH; CDR2 reads LQKENI. This CDR3 has 14 residues. The CDR3 coding sequence is TGTGCCAGCTCACCAAATGGATTTAGCTACGAGCAGTACTTC. It codes for CASSPNGFSYEQYF.